The entry that follows covers one TCR beta chain sequence. Its antigen is not known. This sample is drawn from a study of blood T cells in healthy people across ages. Healthy individuals of Caucasian origin from Russia, aged about 6 to 90, served as donors. With a J-beta primer mix and a sample-barcoded 5' primer, a second PCR ran about 6 to 11 cycles. TCRdb fed the 5' RACE reads into MiXCR, producing one record per CDR3 protein. The sample lists about 720,000 distinct CDR3 sequences, about 20% occurring once. Study-level findings and limits: Roughly linear declines in TCR beta diversity per million T cells occurred with age. Percentage of naive T cells showed a strong correlation with TCR beta diversity. It was the long-lived donors that had more naive CD4+ cells and higher diversity than aged donors.

The V gene's germline CDR1 is DFQATT and CDR2 SNEGSKA (reference sequence). This CDR3 comprises 16 residues. The clonotype comes from a man aged 70 or older in good health. Sequenced sample: blood. The chain carries TRBV20-1 and TRBJ2-1, with D possibly being TRBD1 (8 bases). The closer fit of TRBJ2-7 to the DNA end suggests the J call may be wrong. The CDR3 is CSARDGRAGGFNEQYF. In DNA form, the CDR3 reads TGCAGTGCTAGAGATGGGAGGGCAGGGGGCTTCAACGAGCAGTACTTC.